The rows below give T cell receptor beta chains drawn from one sample of a study of cytomegalovirus exposure and HLA in healthy donors. Repertoires were generated with immunoSEQ multiplex PCR, while TCRdb's copy carries only in-frame clones and drops some. This repertoire shows 90,000 to 120,000 clones, around 80% found once; its top ten account for 5.2%. The sequenced sample consisted of PBMCs. The receptor set was obtained from a female donor in good health and CMV-seropositive. CDR3s include the opening cysteine and the closing phenylalanine or tryptophan. D genes are given only for firm matches. Expanded clones get a size class; other rows say once, few or many, or leave the size out.

>-|TRBJ2-1|-|TRBV7-2
CASSLFGGEQFF
TGTGCCAGCAGCTTATTCGGGGGTGAGCAGTTCTTC
>-|TRBJ1-5|-|TRBV7-2
CASSPRPGDQPQHF
TGTGCCAGCAGCCCCCGCCCAGGGGATCAGCCCCAGCATTTT
>once|TRBJ2-7|TRBD1|TRBV6-1
CASTGQGYEQYF
TGTGCCAGCACGGGACAGGGCTACGAGCAGTACTTC
>once|TRBJ2-5|-|TRBV7-9
CASSLTHRASPETQYF
TGTGCCAGCAGCTTAACCCACCGGGCTAGCCCAGAGACCCAGTACTTC
>-|TRBJ1-5|-|TRBV6-1
CASSERSGDQPQHF
TGTGCCAGCAGTGAACGTTCAGGGGATCAGCCCCAGCATTTT
>-|TRBJ2-2|TRBD1|TRBV5-4
CASSSLQGATGELFF
TGTGCCAGCAGCTCACTTCAGGGGGCCACCGGGGAGCTGTTTTTT
>few|TRBJ1-1|-|TRBV6-5
CASKWTEINTEAFF
TGTGCCAGCAAATGGACAGAGATAAACACTGAAGCTTTCTTT
>-|TRBJ1-1|-|TRBV4-1
CASSQRESNPTEAFF
TGCGCCAGCAGCCAAAGAGAATCGAACCCCACTGAAGCTTTCTTT
>-|TRBJ2-7|-|TRBV5-1
CASSPNSGNLLGGEQYF
TGCGCCAGCAGCCCTAATAGCGGAAACCTTCTGGGGGGCGAGCAGTACTTC
>-|TRBJ2-1|TRBD2|TRBV29-1
CSGGLAAVYNEQFF
TGCAGCGGTGGACTAGCGGCGGTCTACAATGAGCAGTTCTTC
>-|TRBJ2-4|TRBD1|TRBV5-1
CASSLGGGRIQYF
TGCGCCAGCAGCTTGGGAGGGGGCCGCATTCAGTACTTC
>-|TRBJ2-7|-|TRBV18
CASSPSTARTYEQYF
TGTGCCAGCTCACCATCTACAGCAAGAACCTACGAGCAGTACTTC
>-|TRBJ1-2|TRBD1|TRBV5-1
CASSFRQGDGYTF
TGCGCCAGCAGCTTCAGACAGGGAGATGGCTACACCTTC
>-|TRBJ1-5|TRBD1|TRBV7-9
CASSLGTGGDNQPQHF
TGTGCCAGCAGCTTAGGGACAGGGGGAGACAATCAGCCCCAGCATTTT
>-|TRBJ1-3|-|TRBV18
CASSPGRNRGNTIYF
TGTGCCAGCTCACCAGGGAGGAACAGGGGAAACACCATATATTTT
>-|TRBJ1-6|-|TRBV11-2
CASSLDLSISPLHF
TGTGCCAGCAGCTTAGATCTCAGTATTTCACCCCTCCACTTT
>-|TRBJ2-6|-|TRBV10-3
CAIGHPKDSGANVLTF
TGTGCCATCGGGCACCCCAAAGACTCTGGGGCCAACGTCCTGACTTTC
>-|TRBJ2-7|-|TRBV4-3
CASSQNGRGYYEQYF
TGCGCCAGCAGCCAGAACGGCAGGGGTTATTACGAGCAGTACTTC
>-|TRBJ2-7|-|TRBV5-1
CASREQRDTYEQYF
TGCGCCAGCAGGGAGCAGCGGGACACCTACGAGCAGTACTTC
>-|TRBJ2-7|TRBD2|TRBV10-3
CAISESTTSGLGLGYEQYF
TGTGCCATCAGTGAGTCGACGACTAGCGGGTTGGGGTTAGGCTACGAGCAGTACTTC
>few|TRBJ2-5|TRBD1|TRBV19
CASSIGGETGAQYF
TGTGCCAGTAGTATAGGTGGGGAGACAGGGGCCCAGTACTTC
>-|TRBJ2-7|TRBD1|TRBV7-2
CASSSGAGGLHEQYF
TGTGCCAGCAGCTCAGGCGCAGGGGGCTTACACGAGCAGTACTTC
>few|TRBJ1-6|TRBD1|TRBV4-2
CASSQRTGWLSPLHF
TGTGCCAGCAGCCAACGGACAGGGTGGCTTTCACCCCTCCACTTT
>-|TRBJ2-1|-|TRBV5-1
CASSLRAGRSYNEQFF
TGCGCCAGCAGCTTGCGGGCGGGGAGGTCCTACAATGAGCAGTTCTTC
>-|TRBJ1-2|-|TRBV5-6
CASSRRQGSYGYTF
TGTGCCAGCAGCCGCCGCCAGGGGTCGTATGGCTACACCTTC
>-|TRBJ2-7|TRBD1|TRBV6-1
CASQKDRTYEQYF
TGTGCCAGCCAGAAGGACAGGACCTACGAGCAGTACTTC
>once|TRBJ1-5|-|TRBV10-3
CATRTENSGQPQHF
TGTGCCACCCGGACAGAAAATTCGGGTCAGCCCCAGCATTTT
>-|TRBJ2-1|TRBD1|TRBV6-5
CASSRRDSGHNEQFF
TGTGCCAGCAGTCGACGGGACAGCGGACACAATGAGCAGTTCTTC
>-|TRBJ2-7|TRBD2|TRBV5-1
CASSQKNSGRAYEQYF
TGCGCCAGCAGCCAAAAAAATAGCGGGAGGGCCTACGAGCAGTACTTC